What follows are 8 T cell receptor beta chains derived from one specimen sequenced in a study of beta chain features in type 1 diabetes (dated by TCRdb to between 2018 and 2020). The full study reports these points: Type 1 diabetes patients showed a moderate but significant shortening of TCRB CDR3 length in all four CD4+ subsets.

No cognate antigen is known for these TCRs. The library was prepared using the immunoSEQ multiplex PCR assay. All of the isolated RNA was reverse transcribed with the High Capacity cDNA Reverse Transcription Kit, so expressed TCRB transcripts were sequenced. In its TCRdb copy, this immuneACCESS table keeps in-frame sequences only and misses some clones. Where compared with another copy, unresolved V genes explain less than half of these, and the others have no known cause. Within this sample are hundreds of thousands of clones, with 9.5% to 13% of them counted one time only. More than 0.015% of the sample is in the top ten clones. Material: naive CD4+ T cells from blood. This specimen's cell subset or site label, per the study, means: true naive CD4+ T cells. The receptors were sampled from a man aged 25-45 years with type 1 diabetes.

The sample holds a few counts of this clone. This chain uses TRBV4-2 with TRBJ2-3; 9 bases agree with TRBD2. The junction had 3 bases not matched to a gene; V was cut back by 1 base and J by 4 bases. CDR1 is LGHNA and CDR2 is YNFKEQ in the germline V gene. The CDR3 consists of 15 residues. As DNA, the CDR3 is TGTGCCAGCAGCCAAGCGGCGGGGGGGGCAGATACGCAGTATTTT. Protein: CASSQAAGGADTQYF.

The chain employs TRBV29-1 and TRBJ1-4; no definite D call. Germline V gene data show CDR1 as SQVTM and CDR2 as ANQGSEA. Trimming cost V 0 bases and J 4 bases, with 9 bases left between them. The CDR3 runs to 14 residues. The chain's CDR3 is CSVEDRGDNEKLFF. In nucleotides, the CDR3 is TGCAGCGTTGAAGATCGGGGAGATAATGAAAAACTGTTTTTT.

This clone has only a few counts. The V gene is TRBV5-6, the J gene TRBJ1-2; 7 bases line up with TRBD1. This CDR3 spans 15 amino acids. Unmatched junction bases numbered 10, after V lost 4 bases and J lost 4 bases. Germline V gene sequence: CDR1 SGHDT, CDR2 YYEEEE. The CDR3 DNA is TGTGCCAGCAGCAGAAACAGGGGTGTGGTCTATGGCTACACCTTC. It is translated as CASSRNRGVVYGYTF. The full variable domain, with the rest looked up from reference TRBV5-6 and TRBJ1-2, is DAGVTQSPTHLIKTRGQQVTLRCSPKSGHDTVSWYQQALGQGPQFIFQYYEEEERQRGNFPDRFSGHQFPNYSSELNVNALLLGDSALYLCASSRNRGVVYGYTFGSGTRLTVV.

V is TRBV14 and J is TRBJ2-7; the D is unclear. The length of the CDR3 is 14 residues. In germline, CDR1 is SGHDN, CDR2 FVKESK. The ends were cut back, 2 bases at V and 2 bases at J, with 10 bases in the middle. The CDR3 DNA follows: TGTGCCAGCAGCCAATATGGGCCCACCTACGAGCAGTACTTC. Its protein is CASSQYGPTYEQYF.

The J gene is TRBJ1-2, the V gene TRBV7-2; tentatively, D is TRBD1 (6 bases). Trimming took off 4 bases at V and 6 bases at J, with 18 bases between the two ends. The CDR3 is 15 residues long. CDR1 and CDR2 (germline): SGHTA, FQGNSA. The CDR3 reads CASSSQAGEADGYTF. In DNA, the CDR3 is TGTGCCAGCAGCTCTCAGGCAGGGGAAGCGGATGGCTACACCTTC.

This chain joins TRBV4-2 and TRBJ1-5; D ambiguous. The CDR3 has 15 amino acids. With 4 bases removed from V and 6 bases from J, the gap between germline ends came to 16 bases. CDR1 is LGHNA and CDR2 is YNFKEQ in the germline V gene. CDR3 loop: CASSPSVEGFQPQHF. In nucleotides, the CDR3 is TGTGCCAGCAGCCCCTCGGTGGAGGGTTTTCAGCCCCAGCATTTT.

The chain uses TRBV7-9 and TRBJ2-1, with TRBD2 matching over 10 bases. This CDR3 is 16 amino acids long. From germline, CDR1 is SEHNR and CDR2 FQNEAQ (reference sequence). Unmatched junction bases numbered 10, after V lost 6 bases and J lost 5 bases. The CDR3 DNA reads TGTGCCAGCAGACCCCTTTTAGCGGGGGGACACAATGAGCAGTTCTTC. Its translation: CASRPLLAGGHNEQFF.

The CDR3 DNA reads as TGTGCCAGTAGTCCTGCAGGGCAGTTCGACTATGGCTACACCTTC. This gives the protein CASSPAGQFDYGYTF. The rearrangement joins TRBV19 to TRBJ1-2, with D possibly being TRBD1 (5 bases). Germline V CDR1 and CDR2: LNHDA, SQIVND (reference sequence). The CDR3 totals 15 residues. V lost 5 bases to trimming and J lost 3 bases, with 16 bases between them. Full variable domain (outside the CDR3, taken from reference TRBV19 and TRBJ1-2): DGGITQSPKYLFRKEGQNVTLSCEQNLNHDAMYWYRQDPGQGLRLIYYSQIVNDFQKGDIAEGYSVSREKKESFPLTVTSAQKNPTAFYLCASSPAGQFDYGYTFGSGTRLTVV.